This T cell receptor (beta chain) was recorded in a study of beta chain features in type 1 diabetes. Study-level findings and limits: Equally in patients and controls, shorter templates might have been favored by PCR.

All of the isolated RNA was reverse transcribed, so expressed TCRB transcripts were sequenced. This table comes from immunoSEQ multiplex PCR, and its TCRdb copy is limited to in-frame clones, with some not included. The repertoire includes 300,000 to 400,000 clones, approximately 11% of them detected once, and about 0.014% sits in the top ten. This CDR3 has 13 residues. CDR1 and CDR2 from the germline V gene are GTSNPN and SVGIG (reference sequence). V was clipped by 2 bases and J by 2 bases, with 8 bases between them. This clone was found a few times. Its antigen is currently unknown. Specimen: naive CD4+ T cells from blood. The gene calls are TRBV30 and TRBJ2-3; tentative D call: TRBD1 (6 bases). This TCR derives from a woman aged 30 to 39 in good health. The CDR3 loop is CAWSTGTTDTQYF. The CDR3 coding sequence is TGTGCCTGGAGTACAGGGACCACAGATACGCAGTATTTT.